A single sample gave rise to the 10 T cell receptor beta chains below, sequenced in a study of T-cell reconstitution after alpha-beta-depleted transplantation in children. Unique molecular identifiers were used in preparing the TCRbeta library. TCRdb re-called the PCR reads through MiXCR, storing one row per CDR3 protein. The sample has 450,000 to 700,000 distinct CDR3 sequences; around 27% are singletons. The input for sequencing was PBMCs, taken before TCRalphabeta/CD19-depleted stem cell transplant. Receptors originate from a boy under two years old with Wiskott-Aldrich syndrome, due to receive a stem cell transplant.

The J gene is TRBJ2-1, the V gene TRBV5-1; 16 bases line up with TRBD2. CDR1 is SGHRS, CDR2 YFSETQ, per germline. V lost 0 bases to trimming and J lost 7 bases; unmatched junction nucleotides: 4. This CDR3 contains 17 residues. DNA for the CDR3: TGCGCCAGCAGCTTGGAACCGGGACTAGCGGGAGGGAATGAGCAGTTCTTC. It encodes CASSLEPGLAGGNEQFF.

The chain has TRBV7-9 and TRBJ2-1, with TRBD2 matching over 11 bases. This CDR3 has 17 amino acids. In germline, CDR1 is SEHNR, CDR2 FQNEAQ (reference sequence). Germline trimming cut 5 bases from V and 8 bases from J; bases unmatched to any gene: 14. CDR3 DNA sequence: TGTGCCAGCAGCCCCCTAGGAGGTAGCGGGAGGGGAGATGAGCAGTTCTTC. It specifies CASSPLGGSGRGDEQFF.

CDR3 in DNA: TGCGCCAGCAGCCAAGGGGCAGGGAACACTGAAGCTTTCTTT. Translation gives CASSQGAGNTEAFF. The chain couples TRBV4-1 to TRBJ1-1, with D unresolved. The CDR3 is 14 amino acids. Germline assignment: CDR1 MGHRA and CDR2 YSYEKL. The V end lost 1 base, the J end lost 1 base, and 7 bases lay between the germline ends.

The rearrangement links TRBV6-1 to TRBJ1-2, with 9 bases matching TRBD1. V lost 6 bases, J lost 6 bases, and 8 bases stayed unmatched. Per germline, CDR1 MNHNS and CDR2 SASEGT. This CDR3 has 14 residues. In nucleotides, the CDR3 is TGTGCCAGCAGCCAGGACAGGGGATCACATGGCTACACCTTC. Amino acids: CASSQDRGSHGYTF.

The table lists this clonotype with a few counts. The chain employs TRBV7-7 and TRBJ2-5, with D possibly TRBD1 on 6 matching bases. V lost 1 base and J lost 1, with 13 bases in between. Germline V gene sequence: CDR1 SSHAT, CDR2 FNYEAQ (reference sequence). This CDR3 spans 16 amino acids. The CDR3 sequence: CASSLGLGGVQETQYF. DNA of the CDR3: TGTGCCAGCAGCTTAGGGTTAGGGGGTGTCCAAGAGACCCAGTACTTC.

This clonotype has more than one count but fewer than ten. V gene TRBV5-1 combines with J gene TRBJ2-1; 12 bases map to TRBD2. J gave up 6 bases and V 4 bases, and 5 bases lay outside the gene matches. The germline gives CDR1 SGHRS, CDR2 YFSETQ. The CDR3 extends over 15 amino acids. The CDR3 here is CASSRLAGVSNEQFF. The DNA of the CDR3 is TGCGCCAGCAGCAGACTAGCGGGAGTCTCCAATGAGCAGTTCTTC.

This chain connects TRBV20-1 to TRBJ2-1; D remains unclear. CDR3 length equals 14 residues. Germline-derived CDR1 and CDR2 are DFQATT and SNEGSKA (reference sequence). V was trimmed by 3 bases and J by 1 base, leaving 10 bases between them. As DNA, the CDR3 is TGCAGTGCTAGTAAGTCAGCGTCCTACAATGAGCAGTTCTTC. Protein product: CSASKSASYNEQFF.

The gene calls are TRBV7-2 and TRBJ2-1; TRBD2 is a possible D gene (6 bases). From germline, CDR1 is SGHTA and CDR2 FQGNSA. This CDR3 comprises 15 residues. The germline V and J ends were trimmed by 1 base and 5 bases, with 12 bases remaining between them. The CDR3 DNA reads as TGTGCCAGCAGCTTAGTGGCGGGAAGTCACAATGAGCAGTTCTTC. This sequence encodes CASSLVAGSHNEQFF. Based on the CDR3 plus reference TRBV7-2 and TRBJ2-1, the full variable domain is GAGVSQSPSNKVTEKGKDVELRCDPISGHTALYWYRQSLGQGLEFLIYFQGNSAPDKSGLPSDRFSAERTGGSVSTLTIQRTQQEDSAVYLCASSLVAGSHNEQFFGPGTRLTVL.

The chain joins TRBV28 to TRBJ2-7; no definite D call. Germline values: CDR1 MDHEN, CDR2 SYDVKM. V was trimmed by 6 bases and J by 7 bases, leaving 19 bases between them. The CDR3 is made up of 14 amino acids. The CDR3 loop reads CASSEHTGSGEQYF. The CDR3 DNA is TGTGCCAGCAGCGAACATACTGGTTCTGGAGAGCAGTACTTC.

This clonotype was seen a few times. V and J are TRBV29-1 and TRBJ2-3, with 13 bases fitting TRBD2. The CDR3 covers 17 residues. Germline V gives CDR1 SQVTM, CDR2 ANQGSEA. Unmatched junction bases numbered 9, after V lost 6 bases and J lost 0 bases. The CDR3 nucleotides read TGCAGCGTCAGACCGACTAGCGGGAGGTCGAGCACAGATACGCAGTATTTT. Protein product: CSVRPTSGRSSTDTQYF.